The rows below give T cell receptor beta chains drawn from one sample of a study of blood T cell repertoires in COVID-19. Clones were read by immunoSEQ multiplex PCR, and TCRdb kept only the in-frame ones, dropping some. The table has 130,000 to 150,000 clones, about 83% seen once. Sample: PBMCs or T cells enriched from blood (not recorded which). These receptors were collected from a woman aged 45-65 years who had been exposed to COVID-19. CDR3s include the opening cysteine and the closing phenylalanine or tryptophan. D genes are given only for firm matches. Rows give clone size only sometimes, using once, few, many, or a class for an expanded clone.

j_call d_call v_call clone_size cdr3_aa cdr3_nt
TRBJ2-6 - TRBV30 - CAWSREGAGANVLTF TGTGCCTGGAGTAGGGAAGGGGCTGGGGCCAACGTCCTGACTTTC
TRBJ1-1 TRBD1 TRBV7-2 - CASSWDRVATEAFF TGTGCCAGCAGTTGGGACAGAGTAGCCACTGAAGCTTTCTTT
TRBJ2-1 - TRBV6-5 once CASSYLRDSEQFF TGTGCCAGCAGTTACCTGCGGGATAGTGAGCAGTTCTTC
TRBJ1-1 - TRBV5-1 - CASSSAGWTEAFF TGCGCCAGCAGCTCCGCCGGGTGGACTGAAGCTTTCTTT
TRBJ2-2 TRBD2 TRBV5-1 once CASSLGAGGRENTGELFF TGCGCCAGCAGCTTGGGAGCGGGAGGGCGCGAAAACACCGGGGAGCTGTTTTTT
TRBJ1-1 TRBD1 TRBV10-3 - CAISESTGGQAFF TGTGCCATCAGTGAGTCGACAGGGGGGCAAGCTTTCTTT
TRBJ1-4 TRBD1 TRBV27 - CASKRGQGGGVGEKLFF TGTGCCAGCAAAAGGGGGCAGGGCGGAGGGGTTGGCGAAAAACTGTTTTTT
TRBJ1-1 - TRBV5-4 - CASSPTRTGPNTEAFF TGTGCCAGCAGCCCAACAAGAACAGGTCCGAACACTGAAGCTTTCTTT
TRBJ2-7 - TRBV6-2/TRBV6-3 - CASSYETGTFDYEQYF TGTGCCAGCAGTTACGAGACAGGTACCTTTGACTACGAGCAGTACTTC
TRBJ1-3 - TRBV19 - CASSTNPGNSGNTIYF TGTGCCAGTAGTACCAACCCAGGAAACTCTGGAAACACCATATATTTT
TRBJ1-2 TRBD1 TRBV11-3 once CASIRDRGLYGYTF TGTGCCAGCATACGGGACAGGGGGCTCTATGGCTACACCTTC
TRBJ1-4 TRBD1 TRBV5-1 - CASSPLRGLNEKLFF TGCGCCAGCAGCCCGTTGAGGGGGCTAAATGAAAAACTGTTTTTT
TRBJ1-5 TRBD1 TRBV19 - CASSTGQGGNQPQHF TGTGCCAGTAGTACCGGACAGGGTGGCAATCAGCCCCAGCATTTT
TRBJ1-2 TRBD1 TRBV29-1 - CSVGQGGYTF TGCAGCGTCGGACAGGGCGGCTACACCTTC
TRBJ1-3 - TRBV7-8 - CASSRQAGNTIYF TGTGCCAGCAGTCGACAGGCTGGAAACACCATATATTTT
TRBJ2-7 TRBD1 TRBV3-1/TRBV3-2 - CASRGTGGYEQYF TGTGCCAGCCGTGGGACAGGGGGCTACGAGCAGTACTTC
TRBJ2-5 TRBD2 TRBV5-4 - CAAAGSGRAGETQYF TGTGCCGCGGCCGGTAGCGGGAGGGCCGGAGAGACCCAGTACTTC
TRBJ2-1 - TRBV5-4 - CASSWPRGGNEQFF TGTGCCAGCAGCTGGCCCCGGGGTGGTAATGAGCAGTTCTTC
TRBJ2-5 - TRBV18 - CASSAQGGQETQYF TGTGCCAGCTCAGCCCAAGGGGGTCAAGAGACCCAGTACTTC
TRBJ2-2 - TRBV9 - CASSVGLLTGELFF TGTGCCAGCAGCGTAGGGCTTCTCACCGGGGAGCTGTTTTTT
TRBJ1-2 TRBD1 TRBV4-2 once CASSQGGTGDYGYTF TGTGCCAGCAGCCAAGGGGGGACAGGGGACTATGGCTACACCTTC
TRBJ2-4 - TRBV19 - CASKRSGLAKNIQYF TGTGCCAGTAAACGGAGCGGTCTAGCCAAAAACATTCAGTACTTC
TRBJ2-1 TRBD2 TRBV5-1 - CASSSSLAGIDEQFF TGCGCCAGCAGCAGTAGCCTAGCGGGAATCGATGAGCAGTTCTTC
TRBJ1-1 TRBD1 TRBV9 - CASSEQGTGAEAFF TGTGCCAGCAGCGAACAAGGGACAGGGGCTGAAGCTTTCTTT
TRBJ1-1 TRBD1 TRBV7-2 - CASSLASGGGTEAFF TGTGCCAGCAGCTTAGCGTCAGGGGGCGGCACTGAAGCTTTCTTT
TRBJ2-3 TRBD2 TRBV10-2 - CASRGLAASTDTQYF TGCGCCAGCAGGGGACTAGCGGCTAGCACAGATACGCAGTATTTT
TRBJ1-2 - TRBV5-4 few CASRLGQTYGYTF TGTGCCAGCAGATTGGGACAAACTTATGGCTACACCTTC
TRBJ1-2 - TRBV3-1/TRBV3-2 - CASSHTGSGYTF TGTGCCAGCAGCCATACAGGGAGCGGCTACACCTTC
TRBJ2-7 TRBD1 TRBV7-8 - CASSLGGQLGEEQYF TGTGCCAGCAGCTTAGGGGGACAGTTGGGGGAAGAGCAGTACTTC
TRBJ1-2 - TRBV2 - CASSEARATTGRYGYTF TGTGCCAGCAGTGAAGCTCGTGCCACGACAGGAAGATATGGCTACACCTTC
TRBJ2-1 TRBD2 TRBV25-1 - CASSGPGLARNEQFF TGTGCCAGCAGTGGTCCGGGACTAGCGAGGAATGAGCAGTTCTTC
TRBJ2-5 - TRBV5-4 - CASSYFREETQYF TGTGCCAGCAGCTATTTCAGGGAAGAGACCCAGTACTTC
TRBJ1-1 - TRBV21-1 - CASKQGIKEAFF TGTGCCAGCAAGCAGGGAATTAAAGAAGCTTTCTTT
TRBJ1-2 - TRBV3-1/TRBV3-2 few CASSHRVVGYTF TGTGCCAGCAGCCACAGGGTGGTAGGCTACACCTTC
TRBJ2-1 TRBD2 TRBV29-1 - CSAGEPGTSEHNEQFF TGCAGCGCCGGGGAGCCGGGGACTAGCGAACACAATGAGCAGTTCTTC
TRBJ1-2 TRBD1 TRBV6-5 - CASRAGTAPNYGYTF TGTGCCAGCAGGGCCGGGACAGCTCCTAACTATGGCTACACCTTC
TRBJ2-3 - TRBV7-9 - CASRTDTQYF TGTGCCAGTCGGACAGATACGCAGTATTTT
TRBJ1-1 - TRBV19 - CASSISGSPEAFF TGTGCCAGTAGTATTTCAGGCAGCCCTGAAGCTTTCTTT
TRBJ2-1 - TRBV19 - CATIRRNEQFF TGTGCCACAATACGGCGGAATGAGCAGTTCTTC
TRBJ2-7 TRBD2 TRBV11-2 - CASSSGLADSYEQYF TGTGCCAGCAGCTCTGGGCTAGCGGACTCCTACGAGCAGTACTTC
TRBJ2-1 - TRBV16 - CASSQSPRAPNEQFF TGTGCCAGCAGCCAATCACCCAGGGCTCCCAATGAGCAGTTCTTC
TRBJ1-1 - TRBV3-1/TRBV3-2 - CASSQAGVNTEAFF TGTGCCAGCAGCCAGGCAGGGGTGAACACTGAAGCTTTCTTT
TRBJ2-7 - TRBV15 - CATSRDRGTSYEQYF TGTGCCACCAGCAGAGATCGGGGGACTTCCTACGAGCAGTACTTC
TRBJ1-1 TRBD1 TRBV7-2 once CASSFTGGRSTEAFF TGTGCCAGCAGCTTTACAGGGGGCAGGAGTACTGAAGCTTTCTTT
TRBJ2-3 TRBD2 TRBV4-3 - CASSHTSGSMTDTQYF TGCGCCAGCAGCCACACTAGCGGGAGTATGACAGATACGCAGTATTTT
TRBJ1-2 TRBD1 TRBV5-6 few CASSSGTGGLYGYTF TGTGCCAGCAGCTCAGGGACAGGGGGCCTCTATGGCTACACCTTC
TRBJ2-1 - TRBV9 - CASSSRGGNYNEQFF TGTGCCAGCAGCAGTCGCGGGGGCAATTACAATGAGCAGTTCTTC
TRBJ2-7 TRBD2 TRBV19 - CASSKGLAGYEQYF TGTGCCAGTAGTAAGGGACTAGCGGGTTACGAGCAGTACTTC
TRBJ1-2 - TRBV19 - CASSKWEGRSSDGYTF TGTGCCAGTAGTAAGTGGGAGGGGAGATCGTCCGATGGCTACACCTTC
TRBJ1-1 - TRBV10-3 - CAISEPPASPGTEAFF TGTGCCATCAGTGAGCCCCCAGCCAGTCCGGGCACTGAAGCTTTCTTT
TRBJ1-5 - TRBV27 - CASSLGGPNQPQHF TGTGCCAGCAGCCTGGGGGGTCCCAATCAGCCCCAGCATTTT